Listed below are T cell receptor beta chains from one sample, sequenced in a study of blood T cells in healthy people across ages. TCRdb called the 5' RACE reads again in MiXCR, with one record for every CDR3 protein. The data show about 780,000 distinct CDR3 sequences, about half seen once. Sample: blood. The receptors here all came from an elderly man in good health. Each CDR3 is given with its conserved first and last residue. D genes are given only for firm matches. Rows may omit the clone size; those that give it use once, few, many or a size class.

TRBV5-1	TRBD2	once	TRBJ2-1	TGCGCCAGCAGCTTGAGCAGCGGGAGGTCTGAGCAGTTCTTC	CASSLSSGRSEQFF
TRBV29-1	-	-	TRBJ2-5	TGCAGCGCCACAATACAGGGCACGGGGACCCAGTACTTC	CSATIQGTGTQYF
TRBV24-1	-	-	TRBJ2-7	TGTGCCACCAGTGATTCGAGGGGAAGGTTCTACGAGCAGTACTTC	CATSDSRGRFYEQYF
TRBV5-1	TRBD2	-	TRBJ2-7	TGCGCCAGCAGCTTGGGGACTAGCGGGATTGAGCAGTACTTC	CASSLGTSGIEQYF
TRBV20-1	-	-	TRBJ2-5	TGCAGTGCTAGCGATCCCGGGGGTTCACAAGAGACCCAGTACTTC	CSASDPGGSQETQYF
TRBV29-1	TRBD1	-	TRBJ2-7	TGCAGCGTCGCTAAAACAGGGGGCTCCTACGAGCAGTACTTC	CSVAKTGGSYEQYF
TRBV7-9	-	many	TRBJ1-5	TGTGCCAGCAGCTTAGACAATCAGCCCCAGCATTTT	CASSLDNQPQHF
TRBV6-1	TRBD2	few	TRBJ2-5	TGTGCCAGCAGTGAAGAGGCTAGCGGGAGAGAGACCCAGTACTTC	CASSEEASGRETQYF
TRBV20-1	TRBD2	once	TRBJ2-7	TGCAGTGCTGGGGGGGGGAAAACGGGCCCAACCTACGAGCAGTACTTC	CSAGGGKTGPTYEQYF
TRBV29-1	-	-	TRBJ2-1	TGCAGCGCCCTGTCTCAAGAGACCCAGTTCTTC	CSALSQETQFF
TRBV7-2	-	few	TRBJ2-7	TGTGCCAGCAGCATCCGGACAGCGAACTCCTACGAGCAGTACTTC	CASSIRTANSYEQYF
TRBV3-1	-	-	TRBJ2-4	TGTGCCAGCAGCCAAGATGAACGGGAGCAGTACTTC	CASSQDEREQYF
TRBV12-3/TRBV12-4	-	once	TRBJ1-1	TGTGCCAGCAGTTCACCATCTATAAACACTGAAGCTTTCTTT	CASSSPSINTEAFF
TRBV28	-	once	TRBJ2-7	TGTGCCAGCAGTCTCGACCGGGGGTATAAGGAGCAGTACTTC	CASSLDRGYKEQYF
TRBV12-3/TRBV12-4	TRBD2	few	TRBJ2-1	TGTGCCAGCAATCAACTAGCGGGAGACAATGAGCAGTTCTTC	CASNQLAGDNEQFF
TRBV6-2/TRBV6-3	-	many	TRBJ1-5	TGTGCCAGTTCGGACGGCCTTAGCAATCAGCCCCAGCATTTT	CASSDGLSNQPQHF
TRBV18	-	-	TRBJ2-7	TGTGCCAGCTCACCACCCACGCCAGGCGAGCAGTACTTC	CASSPPTPGEQYF
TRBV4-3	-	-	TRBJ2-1	TGCGCCAGCAGCCTTCGGACAGACCCGTGGTCTTACAATGAGCAGTTCTTC	CASSLRTDPWSYNEQFF
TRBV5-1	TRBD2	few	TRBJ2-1	TGCGCCAGCAGCAACGGTCTTAGCGGGTCCTACAATGAGCAGTTCTTC	CASSNGLSGSYNEQFF
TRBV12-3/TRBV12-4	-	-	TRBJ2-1	TGTGCCAGCACCCTACTGGGGGCCTACAATGAGCAGTTCTTC	CASTLLGAYNEQFF
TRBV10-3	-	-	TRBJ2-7	TGTGCCATCAGTGATCAGGGTAGTGGGCAGTACTTC	CAISDQGSGQYF
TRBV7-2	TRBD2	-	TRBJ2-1	TGTGCCAGCAGCTTACTTATGCGGGAGGCTTGCAATGAGCAGTTCTTC	CASSLLMREACNEQFF
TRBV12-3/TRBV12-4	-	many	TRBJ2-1	TGTGCCAGCAGTTTAGCGGAGCCGGGCTATGAGCAGTTCTTC	CASSLAEPGYEQFF
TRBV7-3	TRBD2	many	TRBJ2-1	TGTGCCAGCAGCGGCCAGACTAGCGGGACTCCCCCCGAGCAGTTCTTC	CASSGQTSGTPPEQFF
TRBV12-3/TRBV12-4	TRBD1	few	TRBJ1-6	TGTGCCAGCAGTCGGACAGGGTTTTCCTATAATTCACCCCTCCACTTT	CASSRTGFSYNSPLHF
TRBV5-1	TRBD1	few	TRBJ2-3	TGCGCCAGCAGCTTGAAGACAGGGGCGATGAGGACAGATACGCAGTATTTT	CASSLKTGAMRTDTQYF
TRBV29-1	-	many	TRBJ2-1	TGCAGCGCCCTCAGGGGTTACAATGAGCAGTTCTTC	CSALRGYNEQFF
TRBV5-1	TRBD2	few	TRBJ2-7	TGCGCCAGCAGCTTGGGACTAGCGGGGACCTCCTACGAGCAGTACTTC	CASSLGLAGTSYEQYF
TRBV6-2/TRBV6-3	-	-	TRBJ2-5	TGTGCCAGCATCCAGGATGGAATGGCCTACAGGACCCAGTACTTC	CASIQDGMAYRTQYF
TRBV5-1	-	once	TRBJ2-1	TGCGCCAGCAGCGTCAATGTCGGGAGTTATAAAAATGAGCAGTTCTTC	CASSVNVGSYKNEQFF
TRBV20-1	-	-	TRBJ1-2	TGCAGTGCTAGACGACGGGACACCCTCGAGGGCTACACCTTC	CSARRRDTLEGYTF
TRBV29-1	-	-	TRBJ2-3	TGCAGCGTGGGGGAAGGCACAGATACGCAGTATTTT	CSVGEGTDTQYF
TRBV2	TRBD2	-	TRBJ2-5	TGTGCCAGCAGTGAATCCAGCGGGGGGTCCGGGACCCAGTACTTC	CASSESSGGSGTQYF
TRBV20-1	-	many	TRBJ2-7	TGCAGTGCTCCCGGGGTCCAGGGAATCGACGAGCAGTACTTC	CSAPGVQGIDEQYF
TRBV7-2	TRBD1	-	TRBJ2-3	TGTGCCAGCAGCTTAGCTGGGACAGGGTTCGCAGATACGCAGTATTTT	CASSLAGTGFADTQYF
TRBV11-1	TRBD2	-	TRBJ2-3	TGTGCCAGCAGCAGGACTAGATCCGGGGATACGCAGTATTTT	CASSRTRSGDTQYF
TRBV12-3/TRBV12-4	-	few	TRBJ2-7	TGTGCCAGCAGGACCACAGGGTCCTACGAGCAGTACTTC	CASRTTGSYEQYF
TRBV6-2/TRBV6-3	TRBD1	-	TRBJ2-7	TGTACCAGCAGGGACAGTGCCTACGAGCAGTACTTC	CTSRDSAYEQYF
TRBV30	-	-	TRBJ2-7	TGTGCCTGGAGTGACTTGGGCTACGAGCAGTACTTC	CAWSDLGYEQYF